These 10 T cell receptor beta chains were all obtained from the same sample, sequenced in a study of T cell responses to AZD1222 COVID-19 vaccine. TCRdb's table, derived via immunoSEQ multiplex PCR, lists solely in-frame clones and lacks some. The sample shows fewer than 200,000 clones, 94% of them seen only once. This specimen consisted of peripheral blood, obtained 28 days after the second AZD1222 dose. These receptors originate from an adult who received the AZD1222 COVID-19 vaccine.

V gene TRBV4-1 combines with J gene TRBJ1-1; D ambiguous. The V gene lost 0 bases and the J gene lost 0 bases, with 11 bases spanning the gap. The CDR3 runs 16 residues. CDR1 and CDR2 (germline): MGHRA, YSYEKL. The DNA for the CDR3 is TGCGCCAGCAGCCAAGAGCGGCCAGTTCTGAACACTGAAGCTTTCTTT. This translates into CASSQERPVLNTEAFF.

The chain carries TRBV12-3 or TRBV12-4 and TRBJ2-7; D is unresolved. The length of the CDR3 is 12 residues. Trimming removed 3 bases from V and 4 bases from J, with 7 bases in between. CDR3 in amino acids: CASSFIEYEQYF. In DNA form, the CDR3 reads TGTGCCAGCAGTTTTATAGAGTACGAGCAGTACTTC.

The gene calls are TRBV21-1 and TRBJ1-2; the table gives TRBD1 as D, unverified against the DNA. TRBV21-1 is classified as a pseudogene. This CDR3 comprises 13 residues. CDR3 sequence reads: CASITRGLDGYTF. For the CDR3, the DNA is TGTGCCAGCATCACCAGGGGGTTGGATGGCTACACCTTC.

The chain employs TRBV19 and TRBJ1-4; TRBD1 is a possible D gene (5 bases). The CDR3 has 14 amino acids. V was trimmed by 3 bases and J by 5 bases, leaving 10 bases between them. CDR1 LNHDA and CDR2 SQIVND come from the germline V gene (reference sequence). CDR3 DNA sequence: TGTGCCAGTAGTATTGGGGCAGCAAATGAAAAACTGTTTTTT. Translated, it gives CASSIGAANEKLFF.

The V call is TRBV3-1 (or the pseudogene TRBV3-2), the J call TRBJ2-3; 9 nucleotides agree with TRBD2. The CDR3 sequence is 17 residues long. Looked up from germline, CDR1 is LGHDT and CDR2 is YNNKEL (reference sequence). V shed 4 bases and J 4 bases; nucleotides not matched to a gene: 12. The CDR3 DNA is TGTGCCAGCAGCCCCGCCGGGCTAGCGGGATTGGCAGATACGCAGTATTTT. It encodes CASSPAGLAGLADTQYF.

The CDR3 here is CASSPFDSANSPLHF. As DNA, the CDR3 is TGTGCCAGCTCACCATTCGACAGTGCCAATTCACCCCTCCACTTT. This chain connects TRBV18 to TRBJ1-6; possibly TRBD1 for D (5 bases). Trimming cost V 2 bases and J 7 bases, with 12 bases left between them. Germline CDR1 KGHSH, CDR2 LQKENI. CDR3 length: 15 residues.

The chain couples TRBV29-1 to TRBJ1-1; 8 positions match TRBD1. Germline V gene sequence: CDR1 SQVTM, CDR2 ANQGSEA. The CDR3 contains 12 residues. Germline trimming cut 6 bases from V and 1 base from J; bases unmatched to any gene: 1. The CDR3 sequence is CSVTGENTEAFF. Written as DNA, the CDR3 is TGCAGCGTGACAGGGGAGAACACTGAAGCTTTCTTT. The full variable domain, rest sourced from reference TRBV29-1 and TRBJ1-1, is SAVISQKPSRDICQRGTSLTIQCQVDSQVTMMFWYRQQPGQSLTLIATANQGSEATYESGFVIDKFPISRPNLTFSTLTVSNMSPEDSSIYLCSVTGENTEAFFGQGTRLTVV.

The CDR3 nucleotides are TGTGCCAGCAGCTTAGCTTCTAGCGGGAGGGCCGATGAGCAGTTCTTC. It translates to CASSLASSGRADEQFF. This sequence joins TRBV7-6 and TRBJ2-1, with TRBD2 identical over 12 bases. Germline V lookup: CDR1 SGHVS, CDR2 FNYEAQ. The CDR3 runs 16 residues. V shed 0 bases and J 8 bases; nucleotides not matched to a gene: 5.

The chain uses TRBV19 and TRBJ1-1, with D perhaps TRBD1 (6 bases). The V gene's germline CDR1 is LNHDA and CDR2 SQIVND (reference sequence). V was trimmed by 3 bases and J by 0 bases, leaving 8 bases between them. The CDR3 has 14 amino acids. DNA for the CDR3: TGTGCCAGTAGTATGGACAGCCTGAACACTGAAGCTTTCTTT. Translation gives CASSMDSLNTEAFF.

This CDR3 reads CASSQPLRSSGGHTGELFF. CDR3 nucleotide sequence: TGCGCCAGCAGCCAGCCGCTCCGATCTAGCGGGGGTCACACCGGGGAGCTGTTTTTT. This rearrangement joins TRBV4-1 to TRBJ2-2; TRBD2 matches 10 bases. The germline V gene has CDR1 MGHRA and CDR2 YSYEKL. CDR3 length equals 19 residues. Trimming at V came to 3 bases and at J to 3 bases, leaving 13 bases not matched to a gene.